These 17 T cell receptor beta chains share one sample of origin, sequenced in a study of T-cell memory formation after mild COVID-19. TCRdb reanalysed the 5' RACE reads using MiXCR and keeps one entry per CDR3 protein. The top ten clones hold roughly 4% of a sample with around 180,000 distinct CDR3 sequences, around 18% of them seen once. The sequencing input was PBMCs or a T cell subset sorted from them (not recorded which). These receptor sequences come from a man between 18 and 29 years old who had mild COVID-19 (a few samples of this study predate the infection). Cell type and time point are not known.

This clonotype was seen only once. The V call is TRBV7-8, the J call TRBJ1-1; D gene ambiguous. CDR3 size: 13 residues. V gave up 1 base and J gave up 11 bases, with 14 bases separating them. Germline CDR1 reads SGHVS; CDR2 reads FQNEAQ. This chain's CDR3 is CASSLGETRWAFF. The CDR3 DNA reads TGTGCCAGCAGCTTAGGCGAGACCCGTTGGGCTTTCTTT.

The rearrangement links TRBV5-5 to TRBJ1-4; no definite D call. The germline gives CDR1 SGHKS, CDR2 YYEKEE (reference sequence). The CDR3 contains 13 residues. Trimming removed 4 bases at V and 7 bases at J, with 11 bases between. CDR3 coding DNA: TGTGCCAGCAGCCTCGCCCAGCCTGAAAAACTGTTTTTT. It is translated as CASSLAQPEKLFF.

In its sample, this clonotype was seen a few times. This chain uses TRBV5-1 with TRBJ1-4; D might be TRBD1 (6 bases). V gave up 4 bases and J gave up 8 bases, with 18 bases separating them. Looked up from germline, CDR1 is SGHRS and CDR2 is YFSETQ. The CDR3 has 15 amino acids. The CDR3: CASSTQGPVDEKLFF. The CDR3 DNA reads TGCGCCAGCAGCACCCAGGGGCCAGTGGACGAAAAACTGTTTTTT.

This clonotype was seen just once. This chain connects TRBV15 to TRBJ1-1, with 7 positions matching TRBD1. Germline-derived CDR1 and CDR2 are LNHNV and YYDKDF (reference sequence). The CDR3 extends over 14 amino acids. V trimming: 0 bases; J trimming: 7 bases; junction bases outside the gene matches: 5. For the CDR3, the DNA is TGTGCCACCAGCAGAGATGTGGGGACAGATGAAGCTTTCTTT. This translates into CATSRDVGTDEAFF.

This clonotype was seen repeatedly, ten times or more. The chain has TRBV7-9 and TRBJ2-3; D is ambiguous. Germline values: CDR1 SEHNR, CDR2 FQNEAQ (reference sequence). The CDR3 is made up of 12 amino acids. Trimming took 0 bases from V and 6 from J, leaving 4 bases between them. CDR3 amino acids: CASSLAVDTQYF. As DNA, the CDR3 is TGTGCCAGCAGCTTAGCCGTGGATACGCAGTATTTT.

The J gene is TRBJ1-2, the V gene TRBV5-6; D not certain. The germline V gene encodes CDR1 SGHDT and CDR2 YYEEEE. The CDR3 totals 14 residues. Trimming left V 4 bases short and J 0 bases short, with 10 bases between. This CDR3 is CASSPMQSNYGYTF. In nucleotides, the CDR3 is TGTGCCAGCAGCCCTATGCAGTCTAACTATGGCTACACCTTC.

This clonotype was counted many times. V gene TRBV7-2 combines with J gene TRBJ1-6; no firm D call. V was pared by 5 bases and J by 6 bases, with 8 bases between. Germline-derived CDR1 and CDR2 are SGHTA and FQGNSA. The CDR3 consists of 13 residues. The CDR3 spells CASSADTNSPLHF. CDR3 DNA: TGTGCCAGCAGCGCCGATACTAATTCACCCCTCCACTTT.

V and J are TRBV5-1 and TRBJ2-7; no definite D call. CDR3 length: 10 amino acids. The germline V gene has CDR1 SGHRS and CDR2 YFSETQ. Trimming removed 7 bases at V and 11 bases at J, with 13 bases between. The CDR3 bases are TGCGCCAGCTTGCGAGTAGTGGAGTACGTC. Translated: CASLRVVEYV.

There are a few counts of this clonotype. The V gene is TRBV5-1, the J gene TRBJ2-1; D possibly corresponds to TRBD1 (5 bases). Trimming shortened V by 2 bases and J by 6 bases, and 15 bases separated the two germline ends. Germline assignment: CDR1 SGHRS and CDR2 YFSETQ. This CDR3 contains 15 residues. The CDR3 region is CASSFTPQESNEQFF. In nucleotides, the CDR3 is TGCGCCAGCAGCTTCACACCACAGGAATCCAATGAGCAGTTCTTC.

This clonotype came up many times. This chain joins TRBV20-1 and TRBJ1-6; maybe TRBD1 (6 bases). The germline V gene encodes CDR1 DFQATT and CDR2 SNEGSKA (reference sequence). Trimming stripped 1 base from V and 9 bases from J, with 16 bases between. The CDR3 covers 15 residues. The CDR3 DNA sequence: TGCAGTGCTAGAGTTCAACAGGGTGTTGGTTCACCCCTCCACTTT. Encoded protein: CSARVQQGVGSPLHF.

V gene TRBV6-6 combines with J gene TRBJ2-2, with D possibly matching TRBD2 (5 bases). This CDR3 contains 13 residues. Trimming took off 2 bases at V and 9 bases at J, with 10 bases between the two ends. Germline V lookup: CDR1 MNHNY, CDR2 SVGAGI (reference sequence). In DNA form, the CDR3 reads TGTGCCAGCAGTTACGCGGGCCCTCGGGAGCTGTTTTTT. It encodes CASSYAGPRELFF.

There are a few counts of this clonotype. The genes are TRBV7-3 and TRBJ2-7; no firm D call. CDR1 is SGHTA and CDR2 is FQGTGA in the germline V gene. This CDR3 spans 10 amino acids. The V end lost 8 bases, the J end lost 5 bases, and 7 bases lay between the germline ends. CDR3 DNA: TGTGCCAGCTCGAACCACGAGCAGTACGTC. It specifies CASSNHEQYV.

The chain carries TRBV12-3 or TRBV12-4 and TRBJ1-3; 8 nucleotides match TRBD1. This CDR3 comprises 15 residues. V was pared by 5 bases and J by 4 bases, with 7 bases of the junction left unmatched. CDR3: CASSGIRGPGNTIYF. The CDR3 region has the DNA TGTGCCAGCAGTGGCATCAGGGGGCCGGGAAACACCATATATTTT.

The chain is built from TRBV5-8 and TRBJ1-2, with D possibly matching TRBD1 (5 bases). The germline gives CDR1 SGHTS, CDR2 YDEGEE. V was shortened by 5 bases and J by 1 base, with 12 bases between the two germline ends. The CDR3 runs to 14 residues. The CDR3 DNA reads as TGTGCCAGCAGGACCCCGGGGGTTAACTATGGCTACACCTTC. Translated, it gives CASRTPGVNYGYTF.

The V and J genes are TRBV7-2 and TRBJ2-3, with TRBD2 identical over 9 bases. Per the germline V gene, CDR1 is SGHTA and CDR2 is FQGNSA. With V trimmed by 1 base and J by 5 bases, 7 bases remained unmatched. The CDR3 is 16 amino acids. As DNA, the CDR3 is TGTGCCAGCAGCTTAGTGGCGGGGGGGACGGTAGATACGCAGTATTTT. Its protein is CASSLVAGGTVDTQYF.

The chain carries TRBV12-3 or TRBV12-4 and TRBJ2-2; D is possibly TRBD2 (5 bases). V was clipped by 6 bases and J by 8 bases, with 13 bases between them. The CDR3 totals 13 residues. In DNA form, the CDR3 reads TGTGCCAGCAGAAGGACTCTGGCGGGGGAGCTGTTTTTT. As protein: CASRRTLAGELFF.

This rearrangement joins TRBV3-1 to TRBJ1-5, with D unresolved. The ends were cut back, 0 bases at V and 3 bases at J, with 9 bases in the middle. CDR1 and CDR2 from the germline V gene are LGHDT and YNNKEL (reference sequence). The CDR3 is 15 residues long. CDR3 region: CASSQDLLPNQPQHF. CDR3 DNA: TGTGCCAGCAGCCAAGATCTTTTGCCCAATCAGCCCCAGCATTTT.